These 14 T cell receptor beta chains were sequenced from one sample in a study of beta chain features in type 1 diabetes. TCRB transcripts that were expressed got sequenced, as all of the isolated RNA had been reverse transcribed. The data were produced by immunoSEQ multiplex PCR, yet TCRdb's version contains in-frame clones alone and is incomplete. The table has about 650,000 clones, 9.5% to 15% seen once. Findings and limits, study-wide: Patients with Type 1 diabetes showed moderately but significantly shorter TCRB CDR3s in all four CD4+ subsets.

No antigen has been assigned to these receptors. Sequencing was done on a sample of naive CD4+ T cells from blood. The receptor set was obtained from a man in his thirties or forties with type 1 diabetes.

The V and J genes are TRBV7-9 and TRBJ2-7; 8 positions match TRBD1. The CDR3 is 16 residues long. J lost 3 bases, V lost 1 base, and 8 bases had no gene match. In germline, CDR1 is SEHNR, CDR2 FQNEAQ (reference sequence). The CDR3 nucleotides read TGTGCCAGCAGCTTAGGGCTGGGACAGGTATTCTACGAGCAGTACTTC. It is translated as CASSLGLGQVFYEQYF.

This clone was recorded a few times. This chain links TRBV6-6 with TRBJ2-2; 7 nucleotides match TRBD2. The CDR3 extends over 15 amino acids. With 7 bases clipped from V and 2 bases from J, the junction kept 7 bases outside the gene matches. Germline lookup yields CDR1 MNHNY and CDR2 SVGAGI (reference sequence). The CDR3, as DNA: TGTGCCAGCACCCTGGGCGGGGGTAACACCGGGGAGCTGTTTTTT. Its translation: CASTLGGGNTGELFF.

This chain uses TRBV27 with TRBJ2-1, with a tentative D call TRBD1 (6 bases). This CDR3 is built from 16 residues. Trimming took 1 base from V and 8 from J, leaving 18 bases between them. From germline, CDR1 is MNHEY and CDR2 SMNVEV (reference sequence). CDR3 sequence (DNA): TGTGCCAGCAGTTTATGGGACACCCGTACCTCCGATGAGCAGTTCTTC. This translates into CASSLWDTRTSDEQFF.

This clone came up a few times. The rearrangement uses TRBV7-2 and TRBJ2-7; 8 bases are a match to TRBD1. V lost 1 base to trimming and J lost 2 bases; unmatched junction nucleotides: 1. Germline loops: CDR1 SGHTA, CDR2 FQGNSA. The CDR3 covers 14 residues. For the CDR3, the DNA is TGTGCCAGCAGCTTAGTGACAGGGGCCTACGAGCAGTACTTC. Its protein is CASSLVTGAYEQYF.

The chain joins TRBV30 to TRBJ1-5; tentatively, D is TRBD1 (5 bases). The V gene lost 1 base and the J gene lost 5 bases, with 15 bases spanning the gap. Per germline, CDR1 GTSNPN and CDR2 SVGIG (reference sequence). The CDR3 is 15 residues long. The CDR3 is CAWSGGPTGDQPQHF. CDR3 DNA: TGTGCCTGGAGTGGGGGTCCCACGGGGGATCAGCCCCAGCATTTT.

This rearrangement joins TRBV10-3 to TRBJ2-3, with a possible D match to TRBD1 (5 bases). The germline V gene encodes CDR1 ENHRY and CDR2 SYGVKD. The V gene lost 4 bases and the J gene lost 0 bases, with 5 bases spanning the gap. The CDR3 extends over 13 amino acids. The DNA of the CDR3 is TGTGCCATCAGTGGGACAAGCACAGATACGCAGTATTTT. The encoded protein is CAISGTSTDTQYF.

This clone was found a few times. This chain uses TRBV28 with TRBJ1-2; D gene uncertain. V shed 4 bases and J shed 8 bases, with 11 bases lying between them. The CDR3 totals 12 residues. Germline lookup yields CDR1 MDHEN and CDR2 SYDVKM. The CDR3 sequence: CASSSSGWGYTF. CDR3 nucleotide sequence: TGTGCCAGCAGTTCAAGTGGTTGGGGCTACACCTTC.

V usage is TRBV5-1 and J usage is TRBJ1-2; no clear D. This CDR3 has 15 residues. The V gene lost 0 bases and the J gene lost 8 bases, with 17 bases spanning the gap. Germline assignment: CDR1 SGHRS and CDR2 YFSETQ. CDR3 amino acids: CASSLDSKGNMGYTF. In nucleotides, the CDR3 is TGCGCCAGCAGCTTGGATTCGAAAGGGAATATGGGCTACACCTTC.

V usage is TRBV2 and J usage is TRBJ1-2, with unresolved D. The CDR3 is 13 residues long. Trimming removed 11 bases from V and 0 bases from J, with 13 bases in between. Germline CDR1 is SNHLY and CDR2 is FYNNEI. The CDR3 spells CASSPLSNYGYTF. The CDR3 nucleotides read TGTGCCTCTTCTCCCCTTTCTAACTATGGCTACACCTTC.

This chain joins TRBV7-2 and TRBJ2-1, with TRBD2 matching 10 bases. Per the germline V gene, CDR1 is SGHTA and CDR2 is FQGNSA. The CDR3 length is 16 residues. With V trimmed by 5 bases and J by 3 bases, 7 bases remained unmatched. The CDR3 loop is CASSLTSGVYYNEQFF. The DNA of the CDR3 is TGTGCCAGCAGCCTAACTAGCGGGGTATACTACAATGAGCAGTTCTTC. The whole variable domain, remainder taken from reference TRBV7-2 and TRBJ2-1, is GAGVSQSPSNKVTEKGKDVELRCDPISGHTALYWYRQSLGQGLEFLIYFQGNSAPDKSGLPSDRFSAERTGGSVSTLTIQRTQQEDSAVYLCASSLTSGVYYNEQFFGPGTRLTVL.

The rearrangement uses TRBV27 and TRBJ2-1; D not resolved. The CDR3 contains 13 residues. Trimming pared 6 bases from V and 0 bases from J, leaving 6 bases between. Per germline, CDR1 MNHEY and CDR2 SMNVEV (reference sequence). As DNA, the CDR3 is TGTGCCAGCAGCGAGAGCTCCTACAATGAGCAGTTCTTC. Translating it yields CASSESSYNEQFF.

The sample holds a few counts of this clone. V and J are TRBV6-6 and TRBJ2-7; tentatively, D is TRBD1 (5 bases). This CDR3 spans 15 amino acids. Trimming shortened V by 2 bases and J by 1 base, and 12 bases separated the two germline ends. CDR1 and CDR2 from the germline V gene are MNHNY and SVGAGI (reference sequence). The CDR3 is CASSYVGASSYEQYF. The CDR3 nucleotides are TGTGCCAGCAGTTACGTAGGGGCGTCTTCCTACGAGCAGTACTTC.

The chain couples TRBV2 to TRBJ2-7; 9 bases align to TRBD1. The junction had 8 bases not matched to a gene; V was cut back by 5 bases and J by 6 bases. The CDR3 runs to 14 residues. Germline V gives CDR1 SNHLY, CDR2 FYNNEI. CDR3 amino acids: CASSYGTGIGEQYF. The CDR3, as DNA: TGTGCCAGCAGTTACGGGACAGGGATTGGCGAGCAGTACTTC.

The chain carries TRBV5-1 and TRBJ2-1, with D perhaps matching TRBD1 (5 bases). The V and J ends lost 5 bases and 7 bases respectively, with 10 bases between them. CDR3 length equals 12 residues. CDR1 is SGHRS and CDR2 is YFSETQ in the germline V gene. CDR3 residues: CASRTDKNEQFF. DNA of the CDR3: TGCGCCAGCAGGACAGATAAAAATGAGCAGTTCTTC.